One and the same sample provided the 30 T cell receptor beta chains below, sequenced in a study of post-analysis software for immune sequencing data. These receptors have no known antigen. Study results and limitations: Patients showed TRBV5-6, TRBV5-1 and TRBV20-1 among a few TRBV segments more frequent than in controls.

Unique molecular identifiers tagged the TCR beta cDNA libraries. One entry per CDR3 protein results from TCRdb running MiXCR on the PCR reads. The sample lists some 690,000 distinct CDR3 sequences; 25% to 30% were seen once. The sample comprised blood. All receptors come from a girl under 18 with multiple sclerosis.

This clonotype occurred a few times. This chain uses TRBV7-9 with TRBJ2-5, with TRBD2 matching 7 bases. After removal of 4 bases from V and 11 bases from J, the junction contained 13 bases not matched to a gene. The CDR3 extends over 14 amino acids. Germline CDR1 SEHNR, CDR2 FQNEAQ (reference sequence). The CDR3 here is CASSSLGGSGEQYF. The CDR3 DNA sequence: TGTGCCAGCAGCTCCCTGGGAGGGAGTGGAGAGCAGTACTTC.

V gene TRBV7-9 combines with J gene TRBJ2-5, with 9 bases aligning to TRBD2. The V segment lost 0 bases and the J segment 4 bases; nucleotides outside the gene matches: 9. The CDR3 contains 17 residues. Germline lookup yields CDR1 SEHNR and CDR2 FQNEAQ (reference sequence). CDR3 in amino acids: CASSLASGGLGRETQYF. CDR3 nucleotides: TGTGCCAGCAGCTTAGCTAGCGGGGGACTCGGGAGAGAGACCCAGTACTTC.

This chain uses TRBV27 with TRBJ2-5; no clear D. This CDR3 region has 11 residues. The V end was cut by 8 bases, the J end by 11 bases, with 15 bases between. In germline, CDR1 is MNHEY, CDR2 SMNVEV (reference sequence). CDR3 residues: CASVANGEQYF. For the CDR3, the DNA is TGTGCCAGCGTAGCCAATGGTGAGCAGTACTTC.

V usage is TRBV20-1 and J usage is TRBJ2-1, with TRBD2 identical over 11 bases. The ends lost 5 bases at V and 5 bases at J; junction bases unmatched: 5. This CDR3 comprises 14 residues. Germline V gene lookup returns CDR1 DFQATT and CDR2 SNEGSKA (reference sequence). The CDR3 sequence is CSALIAGGDNEQFF. CDR3 in DNA: TGCAGTGCTTTAATAGCGGGAGGGGACAATGAGCAGTTCTTC.

V usage is TRBV5-6 and J usage is TRBJ2-3, with 13 nucleotides matching TRBD2. Germline trimming cut 0 bases from V and 4 bases from J; bases unmatched to any gene: 17. Germline CDR1 reads SGHDT; CDR2 reads YYEEEE. This CDR3 region has 21 residues. DNA of the CDR3: TGTGCCAGCAGCTTGGATGGCCGACTAGCGGGAGGACGAGGTGGCGCAGATACGCAGTATTTT. It codes for CASSLDGRLAGGRGGADTQYF.

The table lists this clonotype with a few counts. The chain uses TRBV3-1 and TRBJ1-1, with 7 bases aligning to TRBD1. CDR1 LGHDT and CDR2 YNNKEL come from the germline V gene (reference sequence). This CDR3 comprises 19 residues. V gave up 0 bases and J gave up 1 base; unmatched junction bases: 14. The CDR3 sequence: CASSQDLRTGIKWNTEAFF. The CDR3 nucleotides read TGTGCCAGCAGCCAAGATCTCCGGACAGGTATTAAATGGAACACTGAAGCTTTCTTT.

V is TRBV10-3 and J is TRBJ2-3; TRBD2 matches at 10 bases. In germline, CDR1 is ENHRY, CDR2 SYGVKD. The CDR3 covers 15 residues. V gave up 3 bases and J gave up 4 bases; unmatched junction bases: 4. DNA for the CDR3: TGTGCCATCAGTGATATAGCGGGAGGTCCAGATACGCAGTATTTT. Residues: CAISDIAGGPDTQYF.

The chain uses TRBV12-3 or TRBV12-4 and TRBJ1-4; 7 bases match TRBD1. The CDR3 has 13 residues. Trimming cost V 5 bases and J 12 bases; bases outside gene matches: 9. CDR3 sequence: CASSQQGETELFF. The DNA of the CDR3 is TGTGCCAGCAGTCAGCAGGGGGAGACGGAACTGTTTTTT.

This clonotype was seen more than once but under ten times. V gene TRBV7-2 combines with J gene TRBJ2-5; the D gene is possibly TRBD1 (6 bases). Germline lookup yields CDR1 SGHTA and CDR2 FQGNSA. This CDR3 is built from 18 residues. V was clipped by 11 bases and J by 4 bases, with 32 bases between them. CDR3 DNA: TGTGCCGGCAAAACGCCGGTTGGGGGACACGGGGTGGTAGAGACCCAGTACTTC. Its protein product is CAGKTPVGGHGVVETQYF.

The genes are TRBV7-2 and TRBJ2-5; TRBD1 might be the D (6 bases). The CDR3 length is 15 residues. Trimming removed 2 bases from V and 0 bases from J, with 10 bases in between. The V gene's germline CDR1 is SGHTA and CDR2 FQGNSA. The CDR3 here is CASSLRQGYQETQYF. For the CDR3, the DNA is TGTGCCAGCAGCTTACGGCAGGGGTACCAAGAGACCCAGTACTTC.

This chain joins TRBV20-1 and TRBJ1-2; 7 bases fit TRBD1. In germline, CDR1 is DFQATT, CDR2 SNEGSKA (reference sequence). Trimming removed 5 bases from V and 12 bases from J; junction bases left unmatched: 9. The length of the CDR3 is 11 residues. In DNA form, the CDR3 reads TGCAGTGCTTACGGACAGGCCCTACACACCTTC. Encoded protein: CSAYGQALHTF.

This clonotype has more than one count but fewer than ten. The rearrangement joins TRBV7-2 to TRBJ2-5; 10 positions match TRBD2. There are 16 residues in the CDR3. Germline V gene lookup returns CDR1 SGHTA and CDR2 FQGNSA. V trimming: 1 base; J trimming: 7 bases; junction bases outside the gene matches: 9. The CDR3 DNA sequence: TGTGCCAGCAGCTTAGATGCTAGCGGGGGATCCTGGACCCAGTACTTC. The encoded protein is CASSLDASGGSWTQYF. Complete variable domain (other parts from reference TRBV7-2 and TRBJ2-5): GAGVSQSPSNKVTEKGKDVELRCDPISGHTALYWYRQSLGQGLEFLIYFQGNSAPDKSGLPSDRFSAERTGGSVSTLTIQRTQQEDSAVYLCASSLDASGGSWTQYFGPGTRLLVL.

The chain carries TRBV5-1 and TRBJ2-1; D unclear. Trimming cost V 0 bases and J 5 bases, with 15 bases left between them. Germline assignment: CDR1 SGHRS and CDR2 YFSETQ. This CDR3 is 16 amino acids long. CDR3 sequence: CASSLGLGSPHNEQFF. The DNA of the CDR3 is TGCGCCAGCAGCTTGGGTTTAGGCTCCCCCCACAATGAGCAGTTCTTC.

This clonotype has at least ten counts. CDR3 nucleotide sequence: TGCAGCGTTGAACCTACCGGGGCGAGTGAGCAGTTCTTC. This codes for CSVEPTGASEQFF. This chain joins TRBV29-1 and TRBJ2-1; either TRBD1 or TRBD2 may fit D (5 bases each). CDR1 SQVTM and CDR2 ANQGSEA come from the germline V gene. The V end was cut by 2 bases, the J end by 9 bases, with 14 bases between. The CDR3 is 13 amino acids.

CDR3 DNA: TGTGCCAGCAGGTCACCTCGGCAGGACAACAGAGCTAACTATGGCTACACCTTC. Translation: CASRSPRQDNRANYGYTF. The chain recombines TRBV7-9 with TRBJ1-2, with D possibly matching TRBD1 (5 bases). The CDR3 covers 18 residues. Trimming pared 6 bases from V and 0 bases from J, leaving 23 bases between. Germline assignment: CDR1 SEHNR and CDR2 FQNEAQ (reference sequence).

The chain links TRBV2 to TRBJ2-2, with D possibly matching TRBD1 (6 bases). The CDR3 runs 13 residues. From germline, CDR1 is SNHLY and CDR2 FYNNEI. The V end lost 7 bases, the J end lost 2 bases, and 8 bases lay between the germline ends. CDR3 residues: CASKTGNTGELFF. The DNA for the CDR3 is TGTGCCAGCAAGACAGGAAACACCGGGGAGCTGTTTTTT.

A few counts support this clonotype. The genes are TRBV3-1 and TRBJ2-1; D not resolved. CDR1 and CDR2 (germline): LGHDT, YNNKEL (reference sequence). CDR3 length equals 14 residues. Trimming took off 2 bases at V and 6 bases at J, with 11 bases between the two ends. CDR3 DNA sequence: TGTGCCAGCAGCCAATACCCCGTTGGCAATGAGCAGTTCTTC. It is translated as CASSQYPVGNEQFF.

The chain employs TRBV19 and TRBJ2-5, with D possibly being TRBD2 (5 bases). Germline lookup yields CDR1 LNHDA and CDR2 SQIVND (reference sequence). CDR3 length: 15 residues. The V end lost 5 bases, the J end lost 5 bases, and 18 bases lay between the germline ends. For the CDR3, the DNA is TGTGCCAGTAGTCCAACCCTAGAGGGAAGGGAGACCCAGTACTTC. The encoded protein is CASSPTLEGRETQYF.

This clonotype was counted only a few times. The J gene is TRBJ2-4, the V gene TRBV6-6, with 7 bases matching TRBD1. In germline, CDR1 is MNHNY, CDR2 SVGAGI (reference sequence). The V segment lost 6 bases and the J segment 7 bases; nucleotides outside the gene matches: 12. The CDR3 extends over 15 amino acids. The CDR3 DNA reads TGTGCCAGCAGCTCCCCGGGACAGTGGGGGAACATTCAGTACTTC. Residues: CASSSPGQWGNIQYF.

A remark on this clonotype: A much larger clone is a single base away; this may be a read error. V usage is TRBV5-5 and J usage is TRBJ2-3; either TRBD1 or TRBD2 may supply D (6 bases each). V dropped 3 bases and J dropped 3 bases, with 11 bases sitting between them. The CDR3 extends over 14 amino acids. The germline CDR1 and CDR2 sequences are SGHKS and YYEKEE (reference sequence). CDR3 loop: CASSCTGRTDTQYF. CDR3 nucleotide sequence: TGTGCCAGCAGCTGTACAGGGAGGACAGATACGCAGTATTTT.

This clonotype was found a few times. The chain has TRBV5-1 and TRBJ1-1; TRBD1 might be the D (6 bases). Germline CDR1 and CDR2: SGHRS and YFSETQ. The V and J ends lost 9 bases and 1 base respectively, with 25 bases between them. CDR3 length: 17 amino acids. The CDR3 DNA reads TGCGCCAAAGGGGGGCGACAGGAGGTTATTGAGAACACTGAAGCTTTCTTT. Amino acid sequence: CAKGGRQEVIENTEAFF.

This clonotype appeared many times. V and J are TRBV24-1 and TRBJ2-7; weak D call: TRBD1 (7 bases). Germline values: CDR1 KGHDR, CDR2 SFDVKD. V was cut by 9 bases and J by 6 bases, with 20 bases left in between. The CDR3 has 14 residues. The CDR3 sequence: CATSRQGGTAEQYF. Written as DNA, the CDR3 is TGTGCCACCTCTCGACAGGGAGGTACGGCCGAGCAGTACTTC.

This clonotype has more than one count but fewer than ten. The rearrangement uses TRBV12-5 and TRBJ2-7, with 10 bases aligning to TRBD1. The V gene's germline CDR1 is LGHNT and CDR2 FRNRAP. CDR3 length equals 17 residues. Trimming removed 5 bases from V and 1 base from J; junction bases left unmatched: 11. CDR3 residues: CASGIPTGGNGSYEQYF. CDR3 nucleotide sequence: TGTGCTAGTGGTATCCCGACAGGGGGCAATGGTTCCTACGAGCAGTACTTC.

The chain has TRBV15 and TRBJ2-7; 11 bases are shared with TRBD2. The CDR3 is 17 residues long. From germline, CDR1 is LNHNV and CDR2 YYDKDF (reference sequence). The V gene end was trimmed by 0 bases and the J gene end by 6 bases; junction bases not matched to a gene: 10. CDR3 sequence reads: CATSREISGRASLEQYF. The CDR3 DNA reads as TGTGCCACCAGCAGAGAGATTAGCGGGAGGGCTTCCCTCGAGCAGTACTTC.

The V gene is TRBV27, the J gene TRBJ2-6, with 11 bases lining up with TRBD1. This CDR3 comprises 18 residues. Germline V gives CDR1 MNHEY, CDR2 SMNVEV (reference sequence). V shed 6 bases and J 3 bases; nucleotides not matched to a gene: 10. CDR3 sequence: CASSQRGTGGYGANVLTF. The CDR3 DNA reads TGTGCCAGCAGCCAACGGGGGACAGGGGGGTATGGGGCCAACGTCCTGACTTTC.

The chain has TRBV20-1 and TRBJ2-7; either TRBD1 or TRBD2 may supply D (7 bases each). Per germline, CDR1 DFQATT and CDR2 SNEGSKA (reference sequence). The V end lost 6 bases, the J end lost 4 bases, and 13 bases lay between the germline ends. The CDR3 is 12 amino acids. DNA of the CDR3: TGCAGTGCAGGGGAGGGGGCTTACGAGCAGTACTTC. It codes for CSAGEGAYEQYF.

This clonotype was seen at least ten times. The chain has TRBV10-3 and TRBJ2-7; D is perhaps TRBD2 (6 bases). The end of the DNA aligns better with TRBJ2-5, so the J call may be wrong. The V gene's germline CDR1 is ENHRY and CDR2 SYGVKD. The CDR3 covers 15 residues. This chain's CDR3 is CAISDSLGGQETQYF. CDR3 nucleotides: TGTGCCATCAGTGATTCGCTGGGGGGTCAGGAGACCCAGTACTTC.

The rearrangement uses TRBV6-5 and TRBJ1-3, with 8 positions matching TRBD1. Germline assignment: CDR1 MNHEY and CDR2 SVGAGI. V dropped 6 bases and J dropped 2; count of bases not matched to a gene: 3. The CDR3 consists of 14 residues. Written as DNA, the CDR3 is TGTGCCAGCAGAGGGACAGGAACTGGAAACACCATATATTTT. It is translated as CASRGTGTGNTIYF.

V usage is TRBV6-6 and J usage is TRBJ2-4; 9 positions agree with TRBD2. This CDR3 is 16 amino acids long. Germline assignment: CDR1 MNHNY and CDR2 SVGAGI (reference sequence). V lost 6 bases and J lost 13; bases outside the gene matches: 19. The CDR3 protein is CASRPRLADLRGGQYF. In DNA form, the CDR3 reads TGTGCCAGCAGGCCAAGGCTAGCGGACCTGCGGGGGGGGCAGTACTTC.

The chain couples TRBV28 to TRBJ2-3; a weak D match, TRBD2 (7 bases). The length of the CDR3 is 16 residues. Germline V gene data show CDR1 as MDHEN and CDR2 as SYDVKM. With 5 bases removed from V and 4 bases from J, the gap between germline ends came to 19 bases. CDR3 DNA: TGTGCCAGCAGTACGCCTAGCGGTGGGGGGCCAGATACGCAGTATTTT. It is translated as CASSTPSGGGPDTQYF.